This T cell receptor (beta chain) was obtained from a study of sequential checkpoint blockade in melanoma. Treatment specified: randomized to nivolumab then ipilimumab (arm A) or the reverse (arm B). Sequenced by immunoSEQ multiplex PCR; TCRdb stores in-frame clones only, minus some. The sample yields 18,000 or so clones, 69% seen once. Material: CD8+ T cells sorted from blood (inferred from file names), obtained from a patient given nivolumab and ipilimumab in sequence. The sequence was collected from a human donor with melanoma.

This CDR3 reads CASSDVAGGGNEQFF. The CDR3, as DNA: TGTGCCAGCAGTGACGTGGCGGGAGGCGGTAATGAGCAGTTCTTC. J is TRBJ2-1 and V is TRBV6-4; 8 positions match TRBD2. The CDR3 loop spans 15 amino acids. V lost 2 bases, J lost 7 bases, and 7 bases stayed unmatched. Germline-derived CDR1 and CDR2 are MRHNA and SNTAGT.